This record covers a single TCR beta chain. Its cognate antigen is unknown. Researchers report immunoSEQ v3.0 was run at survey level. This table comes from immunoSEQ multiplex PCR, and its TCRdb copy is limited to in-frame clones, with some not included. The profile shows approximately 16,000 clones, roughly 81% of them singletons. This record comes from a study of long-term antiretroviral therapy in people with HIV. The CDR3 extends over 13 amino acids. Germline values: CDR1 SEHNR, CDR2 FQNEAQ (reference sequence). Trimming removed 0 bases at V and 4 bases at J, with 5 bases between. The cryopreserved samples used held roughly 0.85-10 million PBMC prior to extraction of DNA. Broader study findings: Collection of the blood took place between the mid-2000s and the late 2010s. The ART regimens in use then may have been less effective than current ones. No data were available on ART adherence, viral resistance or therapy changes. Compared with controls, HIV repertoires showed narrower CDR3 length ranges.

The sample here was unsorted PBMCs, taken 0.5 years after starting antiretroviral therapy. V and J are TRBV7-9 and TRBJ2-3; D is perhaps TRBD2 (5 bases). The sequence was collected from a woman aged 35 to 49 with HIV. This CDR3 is CASSLAGADTQYF. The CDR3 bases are TGTGCCAGCAGCTTAGCGGGAGCAGATACGCAGTATTTT.